Listed below are T cell receptor beta chains from one sample, sequenced in a study of blood T cell repertoires in COVID-19. The method was immunoSEQ multiplex PCR; TCRdb's version includes in-frame clones alone and lacks a portion of them. The sample includes some 26,000 clones, about 85% seen only once; the top ten take about 50%. Sequencing was performed on peripheral blood. The receptors originated from a man in his forties or fifties with active or convalescent COVID-19. Each CDR3 is given with its conserved first and last residue. Each record gives: clone size, D gene, V gene, J gene, CDR3 protein, CDR3 DNA. D genes are given only for firm matches. Rows give clone size only sometimes, using once, few, many, or a class for an expanded clone.

-	TRBD1	TRBV10-3	TRBJ1-1	CAIRPGQGSTEAFF	TGTGCCATCAGACCCGGACAGGGGAGCACTGAAGCTTTCTTT
-	-	TRBV2	TRBJ1-2	CASTIDPGGYTF	TGTGCCAGCACTATAGACCCGGGAGGCTACACCTTC
-	TRBD1	TRBV16	TRBJ1-2	CASSQSGQSSGYTF	TGTGCCAGCAGCCAATCGGGACAGTCGAGTGGCTACACCTTC
-	-	TRBV10-3	TRBJ1-1	CAISQTANTEAFF	TGTGCCATCAGCCAAACAGCAAACACTGAAGCTTTCTTT
-	-	TRBV5-1	TRBJ2-7	CASSLAGVREQYF	TGCGCCAGCAGCTTGGCAGGGGTGAGGGAGCAGTACTTC
-	TRBD1	TRBV5-1	TRBJ2-4	CASSPTDRAKNIQYF	TGCGCCAGCAGCCCAACGGACAGGGCCAAAAACATTCAGTACTTC
few	-	TRBV7-2	TRBJ1-4	CASSLFPSGAEKLFF	TGTGCCAGCAGCTTATTCCCCTCAGGGGCTGAAAAACTGTTTTTT
-	-	TRBV19	TRBJ1-5	CASLPAQGTTQPQHF	TGTGCCAGTTTACCGGCGCAGGGGACTACTCAGCCCCAGCATTTT
-	TRBD1	TRBV7-7	TRBJ2-5	CASSLVGQGAGGTQYF	TGTGCCAGCAGCTTAGTTGGTCAGGGGGCTGGAGGGACCCAGTACTTC
-	TRBD1	TRBV10-3	TRBJ1-6	CAISGTGTGHSPLHF	TGTGCCATCAGCGGAACCGGGACAGGTCATTCACCCCTCCACTTT
-	-	TRBV3-1/TRBV3-2	TRBJ1-3	CASSHWQGRNTIYF	TGTGCCAGCAGCCATTGGCAGGGCAGAAACACCATATATTTT
-	-	TRBV18	TRBJ2-1	CASSPRPSGDEQFF	TGTGCCAGCTCACCGCGGCCCAGCGGCGATGAGCAGTTCTTC
-	-	TRBV11-3	TRBJ1-2	CASSPPKDSHYGYTF	TGTGCCAGCAGCCCCCCTAAGGACAGTCACTATGGCTACACCTTC
-	-	TRBV11-2	TRBJ1-1	CAGRGNTEAFF	TGTGCGGGGAGGGGGAACACTGAAGCTTTCTTT
-	-	TRBV3-1/TRBV3-2	TRBJ1-6	CASSHGHGNSPLHF	TGTGCCAGCAGCCACGGACACGGGAATTCACCCCTCCACTTT
-	TRBD1	TRBV5-1	TRBJ2-1	CASSLPGGNNEQFF	TGCGCCAGCAGCTTGCCAGGGGGCAACAATGAGCAGTTCTTC
-	-	TRBV6-5	TRBJ2-7	CASSKQFGDYEQYF	TGTGCCAGCAGCAAACAATTCGGGGACTACGAGCAGTACTTC
once	-	TRBV9	TRBJ2-3	CASSVGRGDTQYF	TGTGCCAGCAGCGTCGGACGGGGAGATACGCAGTATTTT
-	TRBD1	TRBV19	TRBJ1-4	CASSTTLKQGAREKLFF	TGTGCCAGTAGTACTACATTGAAACAGGGGGCGCGTGAAAAACTGTTTTTT
-	-	TRBV30	TRBJ1-3	CAWRYVHSPIYF	TGTGCCTGGAGATACGTGCACAGCCCCATATATTTT
-	TRBD2	TRBV15	TRBJ2-3	CATSRDGTSGRADTQYF	TGTGCCACCAGCAGAGATGGGACTAGCGGGAGGGCCGACACGCAGTATTTT
-	TRBD1	TRBV4-1	TRBJ2-5	CASSLGPGQGETQYF	TGCGCCAGCAGCCTAGGTCCGGGACAGGGGGAGACCCAGTACTTC
once	-	TRBV9	TRBJ1-5	CASSVGEREPQHF	TGTGCCAGCAGCGTAGGGGAGAGGGAGCCCCAGCATTTT
-	-	TRBV2	TRBJ1-5	CASRAWGDPQPQHF	TGTGCCAGCAGAGCCTGGGGCGATCCTCAGCCCCAGCATTTT
-	TRBD2	TRBV15	TRBJ2-7	CATSRGRGSHEQYF	TGTGCCACCAGCAGAGGGCGGGGGTCCCACGAGCAGTACTTC
few	TRBD1	TRBV29-1	TRBJ2-7	CSVEDGTGGEQYF	TGCAGCGTTGAAGACGGAACAGGGGGCGAGCAGTACTTC
-	-	TRBV7-9	TRBJ2-7	CASSLGRSYEQYF	TGTGCCAGCAGCTTAGGGAGGAGTTACGAGCAGTACTTC
-	-	TRBV11-2	TRBJ1-2	CASSRREGTLYGYTF	TGTGCCAGCAGCCGCCGGGAGGGCACCCTCTATGGCTACACCTTC
few	-	TRBV7-8	TRBJ2-3	CASSQWAGVDTQYF	TGTGCCAGCAGCCAATGGGCAGGGGTCGATACGCAGTATTTT
-	-	TRBV28	TRBJ2-3	CATAILRADTQYF	TGTGCCACCGCAATTCTCAGGGCAGATACGCAGTATTTT
-	-	TRBV27	TRBJ2-7	CASKGTSAYEQYF	TGTGCCAGCAAGGGGACTTCAGCCTACGAGCAGTACTTC
-	-	TRBV7-9	TRBJ1-4	CASSLLGQHTNEKLFF	TGTGCCAGCAGCTTGCTGGGGCAACACACTAATGAAAAACTGTTTTTT
-	TRBD2	TRBV6-1	TRBJ2-7	CASSEGGLASYEQYF	TGTGCCAGCAGTGAAGGGGGACTAGCTTCCTACGAGCAGTACTTC
-	-	TRBV7-3	TRBJ1-6	CASSSQGGNSPLHF	TGTGCCAGCAGCTCCCAGGGCGGTAATTCACCCCTCCACTTT
-	-	TRBV30	TRBJ2-7	CAWSRGYEQYF	TGTGCCTGGAGTAGGGGGTACGAGCAGTACTTC
few	-	TRBV28	TRBJ1-5	CASESGGLGNQPQHF	TGTGCCAGCGAATCGGGGGGCCTTGGCAATCAGCCCCAGCATTTT
-	TRBD1	TRBV10-2	TRBJ1-4	CASSGLSGTGDEKLFF	TGCGCCAGCAGTGGACTTTCTGGGACAGGGGATGAAAAACTGTTTTTT
-	-	TRBV3-1/TRBV3-2	TRBJ2-2	CASSQLGVVDTGELFF	TGTGCCAGCAGCCAATTAGGGGTTGTGGACACCGGGGAGCTGTTTTTT
many	TRBD2	TRBV3-1/TRBV3-2	TRBJ2-1	CASSRSGTYNEQFF	TGTGCCAGCAGCCGTAGCGGGACCTACAATGAGCAGTTCTTC
few	-	TRBV18	TRBJ2-5	CASSPMSGETQYF	TGTGCCAGCTCACCCATGTCCGGGGAGACCCAGTACTTC
-	-	TRBV12-5	TRBJ2-1	CASGLVQGGGLYNEQFF	TGTGCTAGTGGTTTGGTACAAGGGGGAGGGCTTTACAATGAGCAGTTCTTC
-	TRBD1	TRBV5-1	TRBJ2-7	CASNRMTGEGEQYF	TGCGCCAGCAACCGGATGACAGGGGAAGGCGAGCAGTACTTC
-	TRBD2	TRBV4-2	TRBJ2-1	CASRLLAGVYNEQFF	TGTGCCAGCAGGCTCCTAGCGGGGGTCTACAATGAGCAGTTCTTC
once	-	TRBV21-1	TRBJ2-5	CASRRDQETQYF	TGTGCCAGCAGGAGGGATCAAGAGACCCAGTACTTC
-	-	TRBV19	TRBJ2-7	CASSTGLFSYEQYF	TGTGCCAGTAGTACGGGACTGTTCTCCTACGAGCAGTACTTC